This TCR beta chain derives from a study of a mutant IDH1 vaccine in newly diagnosed glioma. On the study more broadly: Patients began vaccination 4-6 weeks after radiotherapy alone, or with temozolomide cycles. Receipt of radiotherapy, temozolomide, or both preceded the study, and most received both.

The time point: week 11, during vaccination. Mutant IDH1 20-mer peptide, at 300 ug, made up each vaccine dose, with topical imiquimod. Diagnosis in the donors showed new WHO grade 3 or 4 astrocytomas that were IDH1-mutant and ATRX-lost. The protocol was immunoSEQ multiplex PCR, while the TCRdb copy is restricted to in-frame clones and leaves out a portion. The sample has roughly 120,000 clones, about 82% seen once. Turning to this clone: Its antigen is not known.

CDR3 size: 13 residues. V was pared by 7 bases and J by 3 bases, with 12 bases between. Germline lookup yields CDR1 MGHDK and CDR2 SYGVNS. V and J are TRBV25-1 and TRBJ2-5; possibly TRBD1 for D (5 bases). This specimen consisted of PBMCs, obtained from a glioma patient whose treatment included an IDH1 peptide vaccine. This clonotype was sampled from a man aged 40-49 years with glioma. CDR3 protein: CASTGQAEETQYF. For the CDR3, the DNA is TGTGCCAGCACAGGACAAGCCGAAGAGACCCAGTACTTC.